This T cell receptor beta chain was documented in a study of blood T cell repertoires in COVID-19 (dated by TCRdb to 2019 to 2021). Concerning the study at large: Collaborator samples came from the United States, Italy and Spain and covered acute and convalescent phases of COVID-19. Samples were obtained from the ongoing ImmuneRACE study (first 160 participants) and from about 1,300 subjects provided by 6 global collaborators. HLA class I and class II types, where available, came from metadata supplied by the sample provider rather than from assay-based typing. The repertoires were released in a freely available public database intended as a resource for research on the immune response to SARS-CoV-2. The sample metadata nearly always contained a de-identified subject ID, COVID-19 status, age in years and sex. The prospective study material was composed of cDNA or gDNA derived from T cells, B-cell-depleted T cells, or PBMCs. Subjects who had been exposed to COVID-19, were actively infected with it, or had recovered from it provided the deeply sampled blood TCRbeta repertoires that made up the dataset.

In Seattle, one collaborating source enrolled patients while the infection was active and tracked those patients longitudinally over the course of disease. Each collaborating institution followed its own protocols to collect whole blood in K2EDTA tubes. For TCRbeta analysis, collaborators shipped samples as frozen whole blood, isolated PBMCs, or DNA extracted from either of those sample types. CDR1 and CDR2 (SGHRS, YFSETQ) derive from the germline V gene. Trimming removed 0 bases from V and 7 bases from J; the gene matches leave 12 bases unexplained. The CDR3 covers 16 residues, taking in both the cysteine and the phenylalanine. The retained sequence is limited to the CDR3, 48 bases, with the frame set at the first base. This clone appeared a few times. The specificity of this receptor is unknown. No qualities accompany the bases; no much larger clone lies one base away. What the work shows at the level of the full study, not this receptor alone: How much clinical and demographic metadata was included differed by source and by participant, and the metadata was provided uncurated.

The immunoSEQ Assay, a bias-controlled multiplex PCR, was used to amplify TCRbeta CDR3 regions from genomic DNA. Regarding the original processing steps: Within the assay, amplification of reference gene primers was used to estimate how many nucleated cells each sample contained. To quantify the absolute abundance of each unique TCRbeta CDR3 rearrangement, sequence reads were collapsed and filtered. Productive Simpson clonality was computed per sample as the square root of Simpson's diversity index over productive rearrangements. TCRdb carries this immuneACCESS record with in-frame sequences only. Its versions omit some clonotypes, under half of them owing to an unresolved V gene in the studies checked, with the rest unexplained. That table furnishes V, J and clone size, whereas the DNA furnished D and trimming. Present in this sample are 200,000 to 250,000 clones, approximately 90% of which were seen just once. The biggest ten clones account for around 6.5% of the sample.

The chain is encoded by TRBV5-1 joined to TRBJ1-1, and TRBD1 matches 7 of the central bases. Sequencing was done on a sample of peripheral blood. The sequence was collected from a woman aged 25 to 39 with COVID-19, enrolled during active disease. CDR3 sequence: CASSLAIAGGIYEAFF. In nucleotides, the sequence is TGCGCCAGCAGCTTGGCCATCGCAGGGGGGATATATGAAGCTTTCTTT. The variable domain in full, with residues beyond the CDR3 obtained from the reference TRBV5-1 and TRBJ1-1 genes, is KAGVTQTPRYLIKTRGQQVTLSCSPISGHRSVSWYQQTPGQGLQFLFEYFSETQRNKGNFPGRFSGRQFSNSRSEMNVSTLELGDSALYLCASSLAIAGGIYEAFFGQGTRLTVV.